This T cell receptor (beta chain) was identified during a study of shared clonotypes between healthy human individuals. The V and J ends lost 2 bases and 6 bases respectively, with 11 bases between them. The CDR3 is made up of 13 amino acids. Looked up from germline, CDR1 is SQVTM and CDR2 is ANQGSEA. The protocol was immunoSEQ multiplex PCR, while the TCRdb copy is restricted to in-frame clones and leaves out a portion. The repertoire holds 630,000 or so clones, more than 95% seen once, with 0.25% to 0.35% in the top ten. CD45RO-negative, CCR7-selected cells formed the naive CD8 fraction, which excluded terminally differentiated effector memory CD45RA+ cells.

Sequencing was carried out using naive CD8+ T cells sorted from blood. The chain uses TRBV29-1 and TRBJ2-4; maybe TRBD2 (5 bases). This clonotype originated in a man in his thirties or forties in good health. The CDR3 DNA follows: TGCAGCGTTGAACCCCTAGCAGGAAACATTCAGTACTTC. Translated, it gives CSVEPLAGNIQYF.